The rows below give T cell receptor beta chains drawn from one sample of a study of cytomegalovirus exposure and HLA in healthy donors. Sequencing used immunoSEQ multiplex PCR; TCRdb keeps in-frame clones, though not all of them. The sample shows some 54,000 clones, about three quarters of them seen only once. Sequencing input: PBMCs. These receptors all stem from a man younger than 30 in good health and CMV-seronegative. The CDR3 runs from the conserved cysteine through the conserved F or W. A D gene is named only where the DNA matches it firmly. Expanded clones are given a class, and other clones once, few, many or no size at all.

>.|once|TRBJ1-2|TRBV29-1
CSVVGDTF
TGCAGCGTTGTCGGGGACACCTTC
>.|.|TRBJ2-1|TRBV6-6
CASSRTGTLDHNEQFF
TGTGCCAGCAGTCGCACCGGGACACTGGACCACAATGAGCAGTTCTTC
>.|.|TRBJ1-1|TRBV5-1
CASSAQATNTEAFF
TGCGCCAGCAGCGCCCAGGCGACCAACACTGAAGCTTTCTTT
>.|few|TRBJ2-7|TRBV13
CASSSDRSSYEQYF
TGTGCCAGCAGCTCCGACAGGAGCTCCTACGAGCAGTACTTC
>.|.|TRBJ1-2|TRBV5-1
CASSLDGGGYTF
TGCGCCAGCAGCTTGGACGGGGGAGGCTACACCTTC
>TRBD1|once|TRBJ1-1|TRBV4-2
CASSRDSLNTEAFF
TGTGCCAGCAGCAGGGACAGTTTGAACACTGAAGCTTTCTTT
>TRBD2|.|TRBJ2-1|TRBV4-3
CASSQLAGGPGEQFF
TGCGCCAGCAGCCAACTAGCGGGAGGGCCGGGTGAGCAGTTCTTC
>.|.|TRBJ2-6|TRBV29-1
CSARSGANVLTF
TGCAGCGCCCGGTCTGGGGCCAACGTCCTGACTTTC
>.|.|TRBJ1-1|TRBV28
CASTGTLNTEAFF
TGTGCCAGTACCGGGACATTGAACACTGAAGCTTTCTTT
>.|once|TRBJ1-1|TRBV7-6
CASSLASTSINTEAFF
TGTGCCAGCAGCTTAGCTAGCACATCTATTAACACTGAAGCTTTCTTT
>TRBD2|few|TRBJ2-1|TRBV25-1
CASRGTSGNYNEQFF
TGTGCCAGCAGGGGGACTAGCGGAAATTACAATGAGCAGTTCTTC
>TRBD1|.|TRBJ2-7|TRBV15
CATSRGGTGAYEQYF
TGTGCCACCAGCCGCGGAGGGACAGGGGCCTACGAGCAGTACTTC
>.|.|TRBJ1-2|TRBV4-1
CASSQVGRRNDGYTF
TGCGCCAGCAGCCAAGTAGGGAGGAGAAATGATGGCTACACCTTC
>TRBD1|.|TRBJ2-7|TRBV6-7
CASRLDRDSTYEQYF
TGTGCCAGCAGACTGGACCGGGACAGCACCTACGAGCAGTACTTC
>.|.|TRBJ1-1|TRBV6-5
CASRSRAANTEAFF
TGTGCCAGCCGCTCCAGGGCGGCGAACACTGAAGCTTTCTTT
>TRBD2|.|TRBJ2-7|TRBV4-2
CASSQVQDAGGNYEQYF
TGTGCCAGCAGCCAGGTCCAGGACGCGGGAGGGAACTACGAGCAGTACTTC
>TRBD2|.|TRBJ2-1|TRBV7-2
CASSYRAGLAGVHNEQFF
TGTGCCAGCAGCTATCGAGCGGGACTAGCGGGAGTGCACAATGAGCAGTTCTTC
>TRBD1|few|TRBJ1-2|TRBV6-6
CASSLQGTTNYGYTF
TGTGCCAGCAGTCTACAGGGGACCACTAACTATGGCTACACCTTC
>.|.|TRBJ1-2|TRBV10-1
CASSDRDYGYTF
TGCGCCAGCAGTGACCGAGATTATGGCTACACCTTC
>.|few|TRBJ1-4|TRBV7-2
CASSQTTGIGEKLFF
TGTGCCAGCAGTCAGACTACAGGGATCGGGGAAAAACTGTTTTTT
>TRBD1|.|TRBJ1-1|TRBV5-8
CASSSGTGANTEAFF
TGTGCCAGCAGTTCAGGGACAGGAGCGAACACTGAAGCTTTCTTT
>.|.|TRBJ2-6|TRBV4-3
CASSQGGRAYSGANVLTF
TGCGCCAGCAGCCAAGGGGGCAGGGCCTACTCTGGGGCCAACGTCCTGACTTTC
>.|.|TRBJ2-7|TRBV4-3
CASSQDRGRLYEQYF
TGCGCCAGCAGCCAAGATAGGGGAAGACTGTACGAGCAGTACTTC
>.|.|TRBJ1-2|TRBV4-2
CASSQDGQINYGYTF
TGTGCCAGCAGCCAAGATGGGCAGATAAATTATGGCTACACCTTC
>.|.|TRBJ1-4|TRBV4-1
CASSQVGGANEKLFF
TGCGCCAGCAGCCAAGTTGGGGGGGCGAACGAAAAACTGTTTTTT
>TRBD2|.|TRBJ2-1|TRBV28
CASSHRPGLAWGEQFF
TGTGCCAGCAGCCACCGACCGGGACTAGCTTGGGGTGAGCAGTTCTTC
>TRBD1|.|TRBJ1-2|TRBV6-5
CASTPGTGLYGYTF
TGTGCCAGCACCCCCGGGACAGGCCTCTATGGCTACACCTTC
>.|.|TRBJ2-1|TRBV11-2
CASRRPGNSYNEQFF
TGTGCCAGCAGACGCCCAGGAAACTCCTACAATGAGCAGTTCTTC
>TRBD1|.|TRBJ2-7|TRBV5-1
CASSDRDSSYEQYF
TGCGCCAGCAGCGACCGGGACAGCTCCTACGAGCAGTACTTC
>TRBD2|.|TRBJ2-1|TRBV6-1
CASTGTSGSEHEQFF
TGTGCCAGCACTGGGACTAGCGGGAGCGAACATGAGCAGTTCTTC
>TRBD1|.|TRBJ1-2|TRBV5-1
CASSHNVPGQDPDGYTF
TGCGCCAGCAGCCACAACGTCCCGGGACAGGATCCTGATGGCTACACCTTC
>.|.|TRBJ1-1|TRBV25-1
CASSEFGRGEAFF
TGTGCCAGCAGTGAGTTCGGACGGGGAGAAGCTTTCTTT
>TRBD2|.|TRBJ2-1|TRBV28
CASSGREGRNEQFF
TGTGCCAGCAGCGGGCGGGAGGGCCGTAATGAGCAGTTCTTC
>.|.|TRBJ2-1|TRBV5-6
CASSLDATRSPHEQFF
TGTGCCAGCAGCTTGGATGCGACTAGATCCCCCCATGAGCAGTTCTTC
>.|.|TRBJ1-2|TRBV7-9
CASRLEYGYTF
TGTGCCAGCAGACTCGAGTATGGCTACACCTTC
>TRBD1|.|TRBJ2-7|TRBV15
CATSRRTGTGGYEQYF
TGTGCCACCAGCAGGAGGACCGGGACAGGGGGCTACGAGCAGTACTTC
>.|.|TRBJ2-5|TRBV5-4
CASSTRTEDFGETQYF
TGTGCCAGCAGCACAAGGACCGAGGACTTTGGGGAGACCCAGTACTTC
>TRBD1|once|TRBJ2-3|TRBV29-1
CSVAQGTGVTDTQYF
TGCAGCGTCGCCCAGGGGACAGGAGTCACAGATACGCAGTATTTT
>TRBD2|few|TRBJ2-1|TRBV7-3
CASSLASGSSYNEQFF
TGTGCCAGCAGCTTGGCTAGCGGGAGCTCCTACAATGAGCAGTTCTTC
>.|once|TRBJ1-1|TRBV6-5
CASSAGGGGTEAFF
TGTGCCAGCAGTGCCGGTGGGGGAGGCACTGAAGCTTTCTTT
>TRBD1|.|TRBJ2-7|TRBV29-1
CSVTGTASYEQYF
TGCAGCGTCACAGGGACAGCATCCTACGAGCAGTACTTC
>.|.|TRBJ1-3|TRBV7-8
CASSPSPVPSGNTIYF
TGTGCCAGCAGCCCCTCTCCGGTTCCCTCTGGAAACACCATATATTTT
>TRBD1|few|TRBJ2-7|TRBV2
CASSDGGPGGHEQYF
TGTGCCAGCAGTGATGGGGGACCAGGGGGCCACGAGCAGTACTTC
>.|.|TRBJ1-6|TRBV9
CASSVDIYSPLHF
TGTGCCAGCAGCGTAGACATATATTCACCCCTCCACTTT
>TRBD1|once|TRBJ1-1|TRBV28
CASSPPTGLNTEAFF
TGTGCCAGCAGTCCCCCGACAGGGCTGAACACTGAAGCTTTCTTT
>TRBD2|few|TRBJ2-7|TRBV6-6
CAGGTSYEQYF
TGCGCGGGGGGAACCTCCTACGAGCAGTACTTC